These 27 T cell receptor beta chains originate from one sample sequenced in a study of regulatory T cells in long-lasting Graves disease. Time point reported: persistent/refractory GD, antithyroid drugs over 5 years with positive TRAb. With RNA extracted from PBMCs as input, the TCR library was made. CDR3 regions were amplified by Arm-PCR using iRepertoire HTBI primers to build TCR beta libraries. Each CDR3 protein is one row after TCRdb ran MiXCR on the multiplex PCR reads. The table has around 500,000 distinct CDR3 sequences, around 21% seen once; the top ten hold about 8.3%. Material: peripheral blood mononuclear cells (PBMCs), obtained when the disease was refractory, from a patient treated with antithyroid drugs. These receptors were obtained from a female donor with Graves disease.

The rearrangement joins TRBV27 to TRBJ1-1; 7 bases align to TRBD1. J gave up 3 bases and V 6 bases, and 7 bases lay outside the gene matches. This CDR3 spans 14 amino acids. Per germline, CDR1 MNHEY and CDR2 SMNVEV (reference sequence). CDR3 in amino acids: CASSPQGRHTEAFF. CDR3 nucleotides: TGTGCCAGCAGCCCACAGGGGCGGCACACTGAAGCTTTCTTT.

This clonotype was picked up many times. V usage is TRBV28 and J usage is TRBJ1-5; D remains ambiguous. The CDR3 covers 14 residues. V was shortened by 3 bases and J by 0 bases, with 6 bases between the two germline ends. The germline V gene has CDR1 MDHEN and CDR2 SYDVKM. As DNA, the CDR3 is TGTGCCAGCAGTTTTAAACTTAGCAATCAGCCCCAGCATTTT. Residues: CASSFKLSNQPQHF.

The chain employs TRBV5-4 and TRBJ2-7; D not certain. Germline-derived CDR1 and CDR2 are SGHNT and YYREEE (reference sequence). Trimming cost V 0 bases and J 4 bases, with 14 bases left between them. The CDR3 extends over 15 amino acids. CDR3 protein: CASSLDPDGRYEQYF. The CDR3 DNA reads TGTGCCAGCAGCTTGGATCCCGACGGCCGGTACGAGCAGTACTTC. Looking up the rest from reference TRBV5-4 and TRBJ2-7 gives the full variable domain: ETGVTQSPTHLIKTRGQQVTLRCSSQSGHNTVSWYQQALGQGPQFIFQYYREEENGRGNFPPRFSGLQFPNYSSELNVNALELDDSALYLCASSLDPDGRYEQYFGPGTRLTVT.

This clonotype was seen more than once but under ten times. The chain combines TRBV6-2 or TRBV6-3 with TRBJ2-4; D remains ambiguous. The V end lost 4 bases, the J end lost 8 bases, and 15 bases lay between the germline ends. The CDR3 consists of 14 residues. Germline V lookup: CDR1 MNHEY, CDR2 SVGEGT. CDR3 residues: CASSSGPKAHIQYF. The CDR3 DNA reads TGTGCCAGCAGTTCCGGCCCCAAAGCACACATTCAGTACTTC.

This chain connects TRBV4-1 to TRBJ1-5, with D possibly TRBD1 on 5 matching bases. This CDR3 spans 14 amino acids. The germline gives CDR1 MGHRA, CDR2 YSYEKL. Trimming removed 0 bases at V and 5 bases at J, with 8 bases between. The CDR3 nucleotides are TGCGCCAGCAGCCAAGATTGGGGCGATCAGCCCCAGCATTTT. It specifies CASSQDWGDQPQHF.

Concerning this clonotype itself: A much larger clone lies a single base off, so this may be a read error. The gene calls are TRBV20-1 and TRBJ2-7; TRBD2 matches 7 bases. CDR3 length: 15 amino acids. Germline V CDR1 and CDR2: DFQATT, SNEGSKA (reference sequence). V trimming: 0 bases; J trimming: 7 bases; junction bases outside the gene matches: 12. DNA of the CDR3: TGCAGTGCTAGAGACCTCCGGGCGGGGGAGTGGGAGCAGTACTTC. Encoded protein: CSARDLRAGEWEQYF.

There are a few counts of this clonotype. The chain is built from TRBV28 and TRBJ1-2, with a possible D match to TRBD1 (5 bases). Deletions cut 6 bases from V and 0 bases from J, with 11 bases between. The CDR3 length is 14 residues. The germline CDR1 and CDR2 sequences are MDHEN and SYDVKM. The DNA of the CDR3 is TGTGCCAGCAGGATTGGGGGGGCTAACTATGGCTACACCTTC. It is translated as CASRIGGANYGYTF.

V and J are TRBV6-1 and TRBJ2-5; TRBD1 matches at 9 bases. This CDR3 spans 14 amino acids. Trimming removed 6 bases from V and 3 bases from J; junction bases left unmatched: 5. CDR1 and CDR2 (germline): MNHNS, SASEGT. CDR3 sequence: CASRKQGAEETQYF. Here the CDR3 DNA reads TGTGCCAGCAGGAAACAGGGGGCCGAAGAGACCCAGTACTTC.

This clonotype was found many times. This chain uses TRBV28 with TRBJ2-6, with D possibly being TRBD1 (5 bases). Germline V CDR1 and CDR2: MDHEN, SYDVKM. This CDR3 has 15 residues. V was clipped by 6 bases and J by 2 bases, with 11 bases between them. In nucleotides, the CDR3 is TGTGCCAGCAGCGCGCAGGGTGCTGGGGCCAACGTCCTGACTTTC. It encodes CASSAQGAGANVLTF.

There are many counts of this clonotype. The rearrangement joins TRBV12-3 or TRBV12-4 to TRBJ2-7; D is ambiguous. This CDR3 is built from 12 residues. Trimming left V 6 bases short and J 6 bases short, with 12 bases between. The CDR3 DNA sequence: TGTGCCAGCAGCCCTATCCTGCCCGAGCAGTACTTC. The encoded protein is CASSPILPEQYF.

V is TRBV7-8 and J is TRBJ2-5; no clear D. This CDR3 is 13 amino acids long. The ends were cut back, 7 bases at V and 2 bases at J, with 11 bases in the middle. Germline CDR1 reads SGHVS; CDR2 reads FQNEAQ. The CDR3 region is CASNRLKQETQYF. In nucleotides, the CDR3 is TGTGCCAGCAACCGACTCAAACAAGAGACCCAGTACTTC.

This clonotype was counted many times. V usage is TRBV12-3 or TRBV12-4 and J usage is TRBJ1-1; the D is unclear. CDR3 length: 14 amino acids. V was pared by 2 bases and J by 2 bases, with 9 bases between. In DNA, the CDR3 is TGTGCCAGCAGTTTATCCAGCGCTAACACTGAAGCTTTCTTT. It specifies CASSLSSANTEAFF.

Comment on this clonotype: Mismatch with germline at one junction end may stem from a read error. The chain carries TRBV18 and TRBJ2-5; D is ambiguous. Germline V lookup: CDR1 KGHSH, CDR2 LQKENI. This CDR3 has 14 residues. The CDR3 sequence: CAGSPPSLRETQYF. The CDR3 DNA sequence: TGTGCCGGCTCACCCCCATCGTTGAGAGAGACCCAGTACTTC.

This clonotype was seen more than once but under ten times. This rearrangement joins TRBV10-1 to TRBJ2-2; D gene uncertain. The germline V gene encodes CDR1 WNHNN and CDR2 SYGVQD (reference sequence). The CDR3 is 14 amino acids. The V and J ends lost 6 bases and 5 bases respectively, with 13 bases between them. Written as DNA, the CDR3 is TGCGCCAGCAGCCTAAAGGATTTGACCGGGGAGCTGTTTTTT. Protein sequence: CASSLKDLTGELFF.

This clonotype was seen at least ten times. The chain uses TRBV6-5 and TRBJ1-2, with D tentatively TRBD1 (6 bases). Deletions cut 4 bases from V and 7 bases from J, with 19 bases between. CDR1 and CDR2 from the germline V gene are MNHEY and SVGAGI. The CDR3 runs to 15 residues. The CDR3 sequence is CASSSSEGGEPGYTF. The CDR3 DNA follows: TGTGCCAGCAGTTCCTCGGAGGGGGGTGAGCCTGGCTACACCTTC.

This clonotype was counted ten times or more. The chain combines TRBV3-1 with TRBJ1-1, with 9 bases fitting TRBD1. V shed 5 bases and J 2 bases; nucleotides not matched to a gene: 9. Germline V CDR1 and CDR2: LGHDT, YNNKEL (reference sequence). The CDR3 length is 16 residues. The CDR3 DNA reads TGTGCCAGCAGCGACACTTACAGGGGGCCCAACACTGAAGCTTTCTTT. It codes for CASSDTYRGPNTEAFF.

This clonotype appeared many times. V is TRBV13 and J is TRBJ2-2, with D possibly TRBD1 on 6 matching bases. Per the germline V gene, CDR1 is PRHDT and CDR2 is FYEKMQ (reference sequence). Trimming took off 4 bases at V and 7 bases at J, with 10 bases between the two ends. The CDR3 sequence is 13 residues long. CDR3 residues: CASSYGQFGELFF. The CDR3 DNA reads as TGTGCCAGCAGCTACGGACAGTTCGGGGAGCTGTTTTTT. Using reference TRBV13 and TRBJ2-2 for the parts outside the CDR3, the full variable domain is AAGVIQSPRHLIKEKRETATLKCYPIPRHDTVYWYQQGPGQDPQFLISFYEKMQSDKGSIPDRFSAQQFSDYHSELNMSSLELGDSALYFCASSYGQFGELFFGEGSRLTVL.

The gene calls are TRBV19 and TRBJ2-1, with D uncertain. V was pared by 0 bases and J by 0 bases, with 12 bases between. The CDR3 has 17 residues. CDR1 LNHDA and CDR2 SQIVND come from the germline V gene (reference sequence). This chain's CDR3 is CASSIDRKTSSYNEQFF. The CDR3 coding sequence is TGTGCCAGTAGTATAGACCGGAAGACGAGCTCCTACAATGAGCAGTTCTTC.

This rearrangement joins TRBV5-1 to TRBJ2-1; D is possibly TRBD2 (7 bases). The V end was cut by 0 bases, the J end by 0 bases, with 19 bases between. The CDR3 runs to 19 residues. CDR1 and CDR2 from the germline V gene are SGHRS and YFSETQ. The DNA of the CDR3 is TGCGCCAGCAGCTTGGTGCTAGCGGACAGCCTAAGCTCCTACAATGAGCAGTTCTTC. Its translation is CASSLVLADSLSSYNEQFF.

This clonotype was detected only a few times. The V gene is TRBV7-2, the J gene TRBJ1-2, with 7 bases that match TRBD1. The J segment lost 4 bases and the V segment lost 2 bases, leaving 7 bases of the junction unmatched. CDR1 is SGHTA, CDR2 FQGNSA, per germline. The CDR3 is 15 amino acids. The CDR3 DNA reads as TGTGCCAGCAGCTTACCAAACAGGGGCCCCTATGGCTACACCTTC. Translating gives CASSLPNRGPYGYTF.

The chain couples TRBV25-1 to TRBJ2-7; D uncertain. Trimming left V 7 bases short and J 2 bases short, with 9 bases between. This CDR3 region has 12 residues. The germline V gene encodes CDR1 MGHDK and CDR2 SYGVNS. The CDR3 protein is CASIGYTYEQYF. CDR3 coding DNA: TGTGCCAGCATCGGGTACACCTACGAGCAGTACTTC.

This clonotype appeared a single time. The CDR3 DNA is TGTGCCAGCAGTCGGGACAGGGGCGATTACAATGAGCAGTTCTTC. Translated: CASSRDRGDYNEQFF. The chain couples TRBV28 to TRBJ2-1; 10 nucleotides line up with TRBD1. The CDR3 has 15 amino acids. Losses at the gene ends were 5 bases for V and 4 bases for J; bases not matched to a gene: 5. Germline-derived CDR1 and CDR2 are MDHEN and SYDVKM.

The chain employs TRBV7-3 and TRBJ2-6; no clear D gene. V gave up 4 bases and J gave up 4 bases, with 14 bases separating them. The CDR3 length is 16 residues. The germline CDR1 and CDR2 sequences are SGHTA and FQGTGA. The CDR3 nucleotides are TGTGCCAGCAGCTCCAGACCTGGCTCCGGGGCCAACGTCCTGACTTTC. Translating gives CASSSRPGSGANVLTF.

This clonotype was recorded at least ten times. The rearrangement links TRBV12-3 or TRBV12-4 to TRBJ2-7; TRBD1 matches at 10 bases. The CDR3 has 14 amino acids. Trimming took 6 bases from V and 3 from J; bases not matched to a gene: 5. The chain's CDR3 is CASRTRDRGYEQYF. As DNA, the CDR3 is TGTGCCAGCAGGACCCGGGACAGGGGCTACGAGCAGTACTTC.

This clonotype was recorded many times. The genes are TRBV11-2 and TRBJ2-7, with 9 bases matching TRBD1. Germline V CDR1 and CDR2: SGHAT, FQNNGV. The ends lost 5 bases at V and 3 bases at J; junction bases unmatched: 8. The CDR3 is 15 amino acids. CDR3 protein: CASSTAGTGFYEQYF. The DNA for the CDR3 is TGTGCCAGCAGCACTGCCGGGACAGGGTTCTACGAGCAGTACTTC.

V usage is TRBV30 and J usage is TRBJ2-2; D is possibly TRBD2 (5 bases). The germline V gene encodes CDR1 GTSNPN and CDR2 SVGIG (reference sequence). The CDR3 spans 13 residues. Trimming removed 3 bases from V and 6 bases from J, with 11 bases in between. Here the CDR3 DNA reads TGTGCCTGGAGCCTAGGGAGTTCCGGGGAGCTGTTTTTT. Residues: CAWSLGSSGELFF.

Notes on this clonotype: A far larger clone is a single base away, which makes a read error likely. The chain carries TRBV7-2 and TRBJ2-5, with 9 bases identical to TRBD1. The CDR3 runs to 16 residues. Germline V gene lookup returns CDR1 SGHTA and CDR2 FQGNSA. J was trimmed by 0 bases and V by 6 bases; bases with no gene match: 8. Here the CDR3 reads CASREDRGWNQETQYF. CDR3 DNA: TGTGCCAGCAGAGAGGACAGGGGATGGAACCAAGAGACCCAGTACTTC.